This TCR beta chain was identified in a study of blood T cell repertoires in COVID-19. Study-wide context: Sites in the United States, Italy and Spain provided acute and convalescent COVID-19 samples. PBMCs, B-cell-depleted T cells, or T cells provided the cDNA or gDNA that made up the material.

In the original workflow: Estimation of nucleated cell counts relied on the amplification of reference gene primers. Here immunoSEQ multiplex PCR was the method, and the copy in TCRdb shows in-frame clones only, minus some. That table gives V, J and clone size, and the DNA gave D and trimming. The profile shows over 150,000 clones, 70% to 85% of them singletons. V lost 6 bases, J lost 4 bases, and 17 bases lay in between. CDR3 length: 15 amino acids. Germline values: CDR1 LNHDA, CDR2 SQIVND (reference sequence). The receptor's source is a woman aged 60-75 years with acute or convalescent COVID-19. V usage is TRBV19 and J usage is TRBJ2-3, with D possibly matching TRBD2 (6 bases). The specimen was peripheral blood. As DNA, the CDR3 is TGTGCCAGTAGCCCCCAGGGACTGCGGGCAGATACGCAGTATTTT. It yields the protein CASSPQGLRADTQYF.